This record concerns one TCR beta chain sequence. Its specificity is unknown. In the naive CD8 group, cells lacked CD45RO and were positively selected for CCR7, so terminally differentiated effector memory CD45RA+ cells were left out. This CDR3 contains 16 residues. Trimming removed 3 bases from V and 6 bases from J, with 19 bases in between. The V gene's germline CDR1 is LNHDA and CDR2 SQIVND (reference sequence). Sequencing used immunoSEQ multiplex PCR; TCRdb keeps in-frame clones, though not all of them. The sample has about 2.2 million clones, 85% to 95% seen once. This entry comes from a study of shared clonotypes between healthy human individuals. The study, taken as a whole, reports: Non-shared clonotypes were found to have lower generation probabilities than the clonotypes that were shared by all four of the sorted-subset donors.

V and J are TRBV19 and TRBJ2-3; a weak D match, TRBD2 (5 bases). The TCR comes from a man younger than 35 in good health. Some clones in this sample may be carry-over from other donors' samples. The sequencing input was naive CD8+ T cells from PBMCs. CDR3 in DNA: TGTGCCAGTAGTATCTTCGGAGGACTGATGGCGGATACGCAGTATTTT. This codes for CASSIFGGLMADTQYF.